The TCR beta chain described here comes from a study of T cells in Graves' hyperthyroidism and ophthalmopathy. Study-level points and caveats: It was a median 6.5 months before onset that the model predicted ophthalmopathy.

In patients aged 18 to 65, hyperthyroidism was newly diagnosed, with duration under 2 months. Patients were excluded for uncontrolled infection, other autoimmune disease, pregnancy or lactation. Fresh peripheral blood, 10 ml, was the source of the PBMCs. This clonotype has a handful of counts. Antigen unknown. Germline-derived CDR1 and CDR2 are SGHDN and FVKESK. V was clipped by 2 bases and J by 6 bases, with 15 bases between them. The CDR3 has 15 residues. The TCR beta CDR3 regions underwent amplification using RNA transcripts as the source. A first-round RT-PCR of the TCR CDR3 used the HTBI primer set. Each CDR3 protein is one row after TCRdb ran MiXCR on the multiplex PCR reads. The sample shows over 200,000 distinct CDR3 sequences, just over 14% of them seen only once.

The rearrangement links TRBV14 to TRBJ2-3; TRBD2 is a possible D gene (5 bases). Sequenced input: blood. The receptor was isolated from a woman in her 40s with Graves' hyperthyroidism that later progressed to Graves' ophthalmopathy. This CDR3 is CASSQMGGSGDTQYF. The CDR3 coding sequence is TGTGCCAGCAGCCAAATGGGCGGGTCTGGCGATACGCAGTATTTT. The full variable domain, its missing parts supplied by reference TRBV14 and TRBJ2-3, is EAGVTQFPSHSVIEKGQTVTLRCDPISGHDNLYWYRRVMGKEIKFLLHFVKESKQDESGMPNNRFLAERTGGTYSTLKVQPAELEDSGVYFCASSQMGGSGDTQYFGPGTRLTVL.